Sequencing of this T cell receptor (beta chain) was carried out in a study of identical twins. Study observations and caveats: Cross-sectional statistics underpinned the conclusions; the same donors were not followed. Models underestimated TCR alpha sharing (out-of-frame) in monozygotic twins. The degree of excess twin sharing was weaker in beta out-of-frame sequences.

Via MiXCR, TCRdb re-called the 5' RACE reads, giving one row per CDR3 protein. The profile covers 1,800,000 or so distinct CDR3 sequences, with under 35% appearing a single time and 0.27% taken by the ten largest. J was trimmed by 6 bases and V by 4 bases; bases with no gene match: 5. Germline-derived CDR1 and CDR2 are SQVTM and ANQGSEA. This CDR3 is 13 amino acids long. Regarding this clonotype: What it recognizes is unknown.

V and J are TRBV29-1 and TRBJ1-5; TRBD1 aligns across 8 bases. The source of this sequence is a newborn girl in good health. Sequenced: cord blood. The CDR3 DNA follows: TGCAGCGTTGCGACAGGGGCGGGTCAGCCCCAGCATTTT. It encodes CSVATGAGQPQHF.